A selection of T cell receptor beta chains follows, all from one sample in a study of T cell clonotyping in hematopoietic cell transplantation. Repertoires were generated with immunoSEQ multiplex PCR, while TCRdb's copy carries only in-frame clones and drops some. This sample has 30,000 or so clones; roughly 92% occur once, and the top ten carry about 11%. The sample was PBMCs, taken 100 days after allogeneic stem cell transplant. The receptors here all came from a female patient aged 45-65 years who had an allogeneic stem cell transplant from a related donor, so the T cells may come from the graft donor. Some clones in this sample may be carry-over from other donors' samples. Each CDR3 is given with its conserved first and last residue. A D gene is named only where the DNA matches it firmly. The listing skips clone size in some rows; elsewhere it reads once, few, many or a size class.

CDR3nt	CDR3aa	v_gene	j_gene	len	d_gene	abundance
TGTGCCAGCAGCCAAGGGACAGGGCGGTCTGGGGCCAACGTCCTGACTTTC	CASSQGTGRSGANVLTF	TRBV4-2	TRBJ2-6	17	TRBD1	NA
TGTGCCAGCAGCCCCAGGAACAATTCACCCCTCCACTTT	CASSPRNNSPLHF	TRBV11-2	TRBJ1-6	13	NA	NA
TGTGCCATCAGTGAGATGAATTCAGGGAGGGAGCAGTTCTTC	CAISEMNSGREQFF	TRBV10-3	TRBJ2-1	14	NA	NA
TGCGCCAGCAGCTCCCGGGACAATAATTCACCCCTCCACTTT	CASSSRDNNSPLHF	TRBV5-1	TRBJ1-6	14	NA	few
TGCGCCAGCAGCTTACAGGGAAGGACAGATACGCAGTATTTT	CASSLQGRTDTQYF	TRBV5-1	TRBJ2-3	14	NA	NA
TGTGCCAGCAGCTACAGGACAGGGGGAACCCCAAACATTCAGTACTTC	CASSYRTGGTPNIQYF	TRBV5-4	TRBJ2-4	16	TRBD1	NA
TGTGCCAGCACCATGAACTATGGCTACACCTTC	CASTMNYGYTF	TRBV6-5	TRBJ1-2	11	NA	NA
TGTGCCATCAGTCTCGGACTAGCGGGGGTAAATACGCAGTATTTT	CAISLGLAGVNTQYF	TRBV10-3	TRBJ2-3	15	TRBD2	NA
TGTGCCAGCAGCCCACGCGGGCGAGCTTTCTTT	CASSPRGRAFF	TRBV7-9	TRBJ1-1	11	NA	NA
TGTGCCAGCAGCTTAGTTTATTTTTATGGCTACACCTTC	CASSLVYFYGYTF	TRBV7-2	TRBJ1-2	13	NA	few
TGTGCCTGGAGCCCGGGACAGGGTTCTTATCAGCCCCAGCATTTT	CAWSPGQGSYQPQHF	TRBV30	TRBJ1-5	15	TRBD1	NA
TGCGCCAGCAGCTTGGAGGGGGGGATAGTGGATGGCTACACCTTC	CASSLEGGIVDGYTF	TRBV5-1	TRBJ1-2	15	NA	NA
TGCAGCGTTGAAAAATCAAGTCGTTGGCAGCCCCAGCATTTT	CSVEKSSRWQPQHF	TRBV29-1	TRBJ1-5	14	NA	NA
TGTGCCAGTTCTCCGGGACTAGGAACTTACGAGCAGTACTTC	CASSPGLGTYEQYF	TRBV7-6	TRBJ2-7	14	TRBD2	NA